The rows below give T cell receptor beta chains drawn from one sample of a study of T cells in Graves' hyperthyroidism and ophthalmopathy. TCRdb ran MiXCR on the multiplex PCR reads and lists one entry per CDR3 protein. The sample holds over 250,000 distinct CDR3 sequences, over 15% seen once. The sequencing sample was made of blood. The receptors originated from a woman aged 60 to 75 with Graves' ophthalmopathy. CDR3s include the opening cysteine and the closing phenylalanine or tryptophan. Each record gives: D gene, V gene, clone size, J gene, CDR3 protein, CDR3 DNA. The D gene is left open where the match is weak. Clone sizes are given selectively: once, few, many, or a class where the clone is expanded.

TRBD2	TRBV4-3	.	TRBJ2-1	CASSQEAGGPAGQFF	TGCGCCAGCAGCCAAGAAGCGGGGGGCCCGGCTGGGCAGTTCTTC
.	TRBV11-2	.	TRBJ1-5	CASSLGHYSNQPQHF	TGTGCCAGCAGCTTAGGCCACTATAGCAATCAGCCCCAGCATTTT
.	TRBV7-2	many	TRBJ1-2	CASSRGWRNYGYTF	TGTGCCAGCAGCCGGGGGTGGCGTAACTATGGCTACACCTTC
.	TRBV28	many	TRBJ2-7	CASSSPGTFYEQYF	TGTGCCAGCAGTTCCCCGGGGACTTTTTACGAGCAGTACTTC
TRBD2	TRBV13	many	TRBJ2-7	CASSFGGGEQYF	TGTGCCAGCAGCTTTGGGGGGGGCGAGCAGTACTTC
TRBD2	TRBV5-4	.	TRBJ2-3	CASSLVLAGGTDTQYF	TGTGCCAGCAGCTTGGTCCTAGCGGGGGGCACAGATACGCAGTATTTT
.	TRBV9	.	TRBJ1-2	CASSARDSREDYGYTF	TGTGCCAGCAGTGCCAGAGACTCACGAGAAGACTATGGCTACACCTTC
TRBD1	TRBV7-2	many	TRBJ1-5	CASRDPGQVPQPQHF	TGTGCCAGCAGAGATCCGGGACAGGTCCCCCAGCCCCAGCATTTT
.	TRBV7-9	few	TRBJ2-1	CASSLFQGNFADEQFF	TGTGCCAGCAGCTTATTCCAGGGGAACTTTGCGGATGAGCAGTTCTTC
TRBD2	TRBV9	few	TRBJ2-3	CASSVGVAGAQDTQYF	TGTGCCAGCAGCGTAGGGGTAGCGGGAGCGCAAGATACGCAGTATTTT
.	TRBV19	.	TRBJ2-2	CASSNAWNTGELFF	TGTGCCAGTAGTAACGCTTGGAACACCGGGGAGCTGTTTTTT
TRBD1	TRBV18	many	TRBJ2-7	CASSPGQGSEQYF	TGTGCCAGCTCACCAGGACAGGGCAGCGAGCAGTACTTC
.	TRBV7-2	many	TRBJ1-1	CASSQRGGRHTEAFF	TGTGCCAGCAGCCAACGCGGGGGCAGGCACACTGAAGCTTTCTTT
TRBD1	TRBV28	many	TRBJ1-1	CASNPGQGRAFF	TGTGCCAGCAATCCGGGACAGGGAAGGGCTTTCTTT
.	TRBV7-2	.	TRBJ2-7	CASSLSGPLYEQYF	TGTGCCAGCAGTTTATCTGGGCCTCTCTACGAGCAGTACTTC
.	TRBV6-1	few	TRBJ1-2	CASGLQATNYGYTF	TGTGCCAGCGGCTTACAGGCTACAAACTATGGCTACACCTTC
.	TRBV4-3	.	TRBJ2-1	CASSHRNGEGEQFF	TGCGCCAGCAGCCATAGAAATGGCGAGGGTGAGCAGTTCTTC
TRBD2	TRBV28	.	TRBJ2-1	CASSLESLAGGPPDEQFF	TGTGCCAGCAGTTTAGAGTCCCTAGCGGGAGGGCCGCCGGATGAGCAGTTCTTC
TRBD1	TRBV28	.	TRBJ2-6	CASTLIQGQRGANVLTF	TGTGCCAGCACCCTAATACAGGGGCAGCGTGGGGCCAACGTCCTGACTTTC
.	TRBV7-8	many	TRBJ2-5	CASSSDSETQYF	TGTGCCAGCAGCTCAGATTCTGAGACCCAGTACTTC
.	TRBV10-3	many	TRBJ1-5	CAISDSIGEVQPQHF	TGTGCCATCAGTGACAGCATAGGGGAGGTACAGCCCCAGCATTTT
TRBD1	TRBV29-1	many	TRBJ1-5	CSVRTGGAQPQHF	TGCAGCGTTAGAACAGGGGGCGCCCAGCCCCAGCATTTT
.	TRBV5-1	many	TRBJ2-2	CASSLLGQNTGELFF	TGCGCCAGCAGCTTGCTGGGACAGAACACCGGGGAGCTGTTTTTT